This TCR beta chain was captured by sequencing in a study of blood T cells in healthy people across ages. Primed by a sample-barcoded 5' primer and a J-beta primer mix, a second PCR proceeded for roughly 6 to 12 cycles. MiXCR, applied by TCRdb to the 5' RACE reads, yields one record per CDR3 protein. The sample includes 1.5 million to 2 million distinct CDR3 sequences, roughly 28% of them seen just once. V lost 3 bases and J lost 11, with 9 bases in between. CDR3 length equals 11 residues. Germline lookup yields CDR1 KGHDR and CDR2 SFDVKD. Researchers collected about 9.1 milliliters of peripheral blood from every single donor. Total RNA amounts of at least 6 micrograms were extracted per sample.

The clonotype was recovered from a woman in her twenties or thirties in good health. The chain is built from TRBV24-1 and TRBJ1-2, with D perhaps matching TRBD1 (5 bases). The source material was blood. CDR3 coding DNA: TGTGCCACCAGTGATCAGGGAGCGTACACCTTC. Protein sequence: CATSDQGAYTF.